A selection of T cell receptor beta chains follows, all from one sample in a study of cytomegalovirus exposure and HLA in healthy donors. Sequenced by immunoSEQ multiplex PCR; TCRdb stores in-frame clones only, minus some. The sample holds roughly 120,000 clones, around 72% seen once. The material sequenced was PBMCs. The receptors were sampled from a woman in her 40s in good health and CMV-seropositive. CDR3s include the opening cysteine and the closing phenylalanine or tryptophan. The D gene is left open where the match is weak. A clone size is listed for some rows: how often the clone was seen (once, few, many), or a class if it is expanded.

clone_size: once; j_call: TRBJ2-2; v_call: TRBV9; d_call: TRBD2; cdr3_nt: TGTGCCAGCAGCGGGACTAGCGGGGGTTCTGTACCCGGGGAGCTGTTTTTT; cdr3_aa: CASSGTSGGSVPGELFF
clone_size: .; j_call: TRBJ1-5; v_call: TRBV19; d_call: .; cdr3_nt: TGTGCCAGTAGTCAACAGTGGAGCAATCAGCCCCAGCATTTT; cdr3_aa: CASSQQWSNQPQHF
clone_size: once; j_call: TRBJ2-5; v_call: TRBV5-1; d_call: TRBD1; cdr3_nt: TGCGCCAGCAGCGGGACAGGGGGCCGATGGGAGACCCAGTACTTC; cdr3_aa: CASSGTGGRWETQYF
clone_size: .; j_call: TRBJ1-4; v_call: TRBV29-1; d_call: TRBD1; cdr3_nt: TGCAGCGTGGGTAAACAGGGGATCGGTAATGAAAAACTGTTTTTT; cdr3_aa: CSVGKQGIGNEKLFF
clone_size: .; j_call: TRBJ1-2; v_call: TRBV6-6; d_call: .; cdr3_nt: TGTGCCAGCAGTTACTCGGACAAGGTCGGTGGCTACACCTTC; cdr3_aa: CASSYSDKVGGYTF
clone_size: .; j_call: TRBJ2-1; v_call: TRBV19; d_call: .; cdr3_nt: TGTGCCAGTAGTATTGGGCGAGGGAAGCAGTTCTTC; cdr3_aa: CASSIGRGKQFF
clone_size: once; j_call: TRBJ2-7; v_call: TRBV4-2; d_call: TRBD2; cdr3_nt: TGTGCCAGCAGCCAAGTCGGCCCACCACCGGGGGGCGAGCAGTACTTC; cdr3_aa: CASSQVGPPPGGEQYF
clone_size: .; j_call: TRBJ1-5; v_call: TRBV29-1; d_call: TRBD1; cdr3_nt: TGCAGCGTGAGTACAGGGGGCCGAGGTCAGCCCCAGCATTTT; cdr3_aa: CSVSTGGRGQPQHF
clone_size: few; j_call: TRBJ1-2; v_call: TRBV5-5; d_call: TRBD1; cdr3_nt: TGTGCCAGCAGCCTCGACAGGGGGAAGGATGGCTACACCTTC; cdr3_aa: CASSLDRGKDGYTF
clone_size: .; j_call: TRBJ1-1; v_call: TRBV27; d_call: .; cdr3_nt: TGTGCCAGCAGGATACTGGGGGGAAGCGGCACTGAAGCTTTCTTT; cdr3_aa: CASRILGGSGTEAFF
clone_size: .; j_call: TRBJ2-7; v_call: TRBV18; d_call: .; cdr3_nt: TGTGCCAGCTCAGAAGGGACATACTACGAGCAGTACTTC; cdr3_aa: CASSEGTYYEQYF
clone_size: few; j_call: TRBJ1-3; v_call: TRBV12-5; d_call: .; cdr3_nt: TGTGCTAGTGGTTTGGCAGTGGGGACTAAAACTGGAAACACCATATATTTT; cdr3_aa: CASGLAVGTKTGNTIYF
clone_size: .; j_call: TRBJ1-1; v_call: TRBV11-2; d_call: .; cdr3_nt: TGTGCCAGCAGCTTAGACCAGGGCGGGGGGACTGAAGCTTTCTTT; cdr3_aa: CASSLDQGGGTEAFF
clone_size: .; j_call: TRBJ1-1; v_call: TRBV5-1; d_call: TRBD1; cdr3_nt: TGCGCCAGCAGCGTGGGACAGCATTATCCGAACACTGAAGCTTTCTTT; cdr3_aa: CASSVGQHYPNTEAFF
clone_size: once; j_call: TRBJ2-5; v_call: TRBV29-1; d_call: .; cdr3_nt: TGCAGCGTGCCCAGGGGAGAGACCCAGTACTTC; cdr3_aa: CSVPRGETQYF
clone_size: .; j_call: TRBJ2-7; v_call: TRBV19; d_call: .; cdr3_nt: TGTGCCAGTAGTCCGACCGGAGAGGGCGAGCAGTACTTC; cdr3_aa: CASSPTGEGEQYF
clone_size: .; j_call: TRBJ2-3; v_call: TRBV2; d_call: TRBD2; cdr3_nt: TGTGCCAGCAGAGAAGGTTTGGGAACTAGCGGGGGTCCAGATACGCAGTATTTT; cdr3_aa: CASREGLGTSGGPDTQYF
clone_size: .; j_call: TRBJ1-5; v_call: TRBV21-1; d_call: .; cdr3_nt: TGTGCCAGCAGCAGGCAGGGTTCTCGGCCCCAGCATTTT; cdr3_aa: CASSRQGSRPQHF
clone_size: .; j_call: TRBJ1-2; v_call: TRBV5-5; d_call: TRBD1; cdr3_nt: TGTGCCAGCAGCCGGGACAGTTTTAGAGATGGCTACACCTTC; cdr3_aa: CASSRDSFRDGYTF
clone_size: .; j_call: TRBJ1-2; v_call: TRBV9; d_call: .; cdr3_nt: TGTGCCAGCAGCGCGACAGCCTTTATAGGCTATGGCTACACCTTC; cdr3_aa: CASSATAFIGYGYTF
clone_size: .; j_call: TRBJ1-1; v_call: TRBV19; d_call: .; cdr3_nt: TGTGCCAGTAGTATCCGGGCGGGGAATACTGAAGCTTTCTTT; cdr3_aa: CASSIRAGNTEAFF